The rows below give T cell receptor beta chains drawn from one sample of a study of blood T cells in healthy people across ages. TCRdb analysed the 5' RACE reads with MiXCR anew, one entry per CDR3 protein. The profile shows some 750,000 distinct CDR3 sequences, about 20% of them singletons. The sample taken for sequencing was blood. The receptors stem from a man aged 70 or older in good health. The CDR3 runs from the conserved cysteine through the conserved F or W. A D gene is named only where the DNA matches it firmly. Size is stated for part of the rows, as once, few or many counts, or as a class when the clone is expanded.

v_gene	d_gene	j_gene	abundance	CDR3aa	CDR3nt
TRBV4-3	-	TRBJ2-1	-	CASSQVWRDNEQFF	TGCGCCAGCAGCCAAGTGTGGCGCGACAATGAGCAGTTCTTC
TRBV2	-	TRBJ2-2	-	CASTTQGGSTGELFF	TGTGCCAGCACCACACAGGGGGGGAGCACCGGGGAGCTGTTTTTT
TRBV19	-	TRBJ2-1	few	CASSQNREEEQFF	TGTGCCAGTAGTCAAAACAGGGAAGAAGAGCAGTTCTTC
TRBV9	-	TRBJ2-3	-	CASSITAVSTDTQYF	TGTGCCAGCAGCATCACCGCGGTTTCCACAGATACGCAGTATTTT
TRBV12-3/TRBV12-4	TRBD1	TRBJ1-5	few	CASSVTGTGSQPQHF	TGTGCCAGCAGTGTTACCGGGACAGGGTCCCAGCCCCAGCATTTT
TRBV12-3/TRBV12-4	-	TRBJ2-3	many	CASSPDGNTDTQYF	TGTGCCAGCAGTCCGGACGGTAACACAGATACGCAGTATTTT
TRBV18	TRBD1	TRBJ2-7	-	CASSPRQGSTYEQYF	TGTGCCAGCTCACCAAGACAGGGGAGTACCTACGAGCAGTACTTC
TRBV20-1	-	TRBJ2-5	many	CSARGTGTPQETQYF	TGCAGTGCTAGAGGAACCGGGACACCCCAAGAGACCCAGTACTTC
TRBV6-2/TRBV6-3	TRBD2	TRBJ2-7	-	CASSARRESRHEQYF	TGTGCCAGCAGCGCCCGGCGGGAGAGCCGCCACGAGCAGTACTTC
TRBV18	-	TRBJ2-7	few	CASSPGPYSYEQYF	TGTGCCAGCTCACCAGGACCATACTCCTACGAGCAGTACTTC
TRBV20-1	TRBD1	TRBJ1-2	many	CSARYWGGQGKTDSYGYTF	TGCAGTGCTAGATACTGGGGGGGACAGGGGAAAACCGATTCTTATGGCTACACCTTC
TRBV5-1	-	TRBJ1-1	-	CASSVGGQAGTEAFF	TGCGCCAGCAGCGTGGGGGGCCAGGCCGGTACTGAAGCTTTCTTT
TRBV7-8	-	TRBJ2-4	-	CASSRGPKNIRYF	TGTGCCAGCAGCCGGGGACCTAAAAACATTCGGTACTTC
TRBV6-2/TRBV6-3	-	TRBJ1-3	few	CASRDSSRNTIYF	TGTGCCAGCAGGGACAGCTCTAGAAACACCATATATTTT
TRBV29-1	TRBD2	TRBJ2-3	many	CSQQRAGGTQYF	TGCAGCCAGCAGCGAGCGGGGGGTACGCAGTATTTT
TRBV12-3/TRBV12-4	-	TRBJ2-5	many	CASSPRARGETQYF	TGTGCCAGCAGTCCCCGGGCAAGGGGAGAGACCCAGTACTTC
TRBV18	-	TRBJ2-3	-	CASSPRGGSPLDTQYF	TGTGCCAGCTCACCACGTGGCGGGTCCCCGCTAGATACGCAGTATTTT
TRBV7-9	-	TRBJ2-7	few	CASSQSDVGGYEQYF	TGTGCCAGCAGCCAATCGGACGTAGGGGGCTACGAGCAGTACTTC
TRBV27	-	TRBJ1-2	few	CASSLRGTKTGGYTF	TGTGCCAGCAGTTTACGGGGCACGAAGACGGGGGGCTACACCTTC
TRBV7-2	TRBD2	TRBJ2-1	few	CASSFQAGLLSSYNEQFF	TGTGCCAGCAGCTTTCAAGCGGGACTGTTGAGCTCCTACAATGAGCAGTTCTTC
TRBV20-1	-	TRBJ2-2	few	CSGLSGNTGELFF	TGCAGTGGCCTTTCGGGGAACACCGGGGAGCTGTTTTTT
TRBV19	-	TRBJ2-5	-	CASRPTVNQETQYF	TGTGCCAGTAGACCGACAGTGAACCAAGAGACCCAGTACTTC